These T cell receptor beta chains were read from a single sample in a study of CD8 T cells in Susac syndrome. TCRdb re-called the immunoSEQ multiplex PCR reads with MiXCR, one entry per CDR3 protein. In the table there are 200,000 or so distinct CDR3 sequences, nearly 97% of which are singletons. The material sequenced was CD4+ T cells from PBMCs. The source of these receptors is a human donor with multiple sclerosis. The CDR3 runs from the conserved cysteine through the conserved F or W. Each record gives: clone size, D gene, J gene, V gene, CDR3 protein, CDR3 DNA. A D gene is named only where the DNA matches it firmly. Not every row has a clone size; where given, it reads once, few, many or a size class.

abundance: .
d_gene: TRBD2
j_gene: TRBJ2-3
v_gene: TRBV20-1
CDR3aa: CSASLAGGNTQYF
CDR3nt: TGCAGTGCTAGTCTGGCGGGGGGAAATACGCAGTATTTT

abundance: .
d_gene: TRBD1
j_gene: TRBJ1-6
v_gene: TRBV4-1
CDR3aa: CASSHFPGQRPSPLHF
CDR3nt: TGCGCCAGCAGCCACTTTCCGGGACAGCGGCCCTCACCCCTCCACTTT

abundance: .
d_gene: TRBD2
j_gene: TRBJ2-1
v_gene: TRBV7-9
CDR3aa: CASSPSGGINNEQFF
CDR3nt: TGTGCCAGCAGCCCTAGCGGGGGGATAAACAATGAGCAGTTCTTC

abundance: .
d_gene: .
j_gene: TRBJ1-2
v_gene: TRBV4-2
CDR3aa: CASSQEDGGHYGYTF
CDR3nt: TGTGCCAGCAGCCAAGAGGATGGGGGGCACTATGGCTACACCTTC

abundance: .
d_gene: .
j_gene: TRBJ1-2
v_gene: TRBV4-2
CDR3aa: CASSQDEAGAPNYGYTF
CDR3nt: TGTGCCAGCAGCCAAGATGAGGCAGGCGCACCTAACTATGGCTACACCTTC

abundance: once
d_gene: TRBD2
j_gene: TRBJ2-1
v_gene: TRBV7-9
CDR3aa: CASSLDGSGGSDEQFF
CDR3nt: TGTGCCAGCAGCTTAGATGGTAGCGGGGGGTCCGATGAGCAGTTCTTC

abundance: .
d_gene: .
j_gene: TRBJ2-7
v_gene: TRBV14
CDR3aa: CASSQEVWQGIYEQYF
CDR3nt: TGTGCCAGCAGCCAAGAGGTTTGGCAGGGGATCTACGAGCAGTACTTC

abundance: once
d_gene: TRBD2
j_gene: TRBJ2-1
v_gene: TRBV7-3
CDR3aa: CASSSQPETSSEQFF
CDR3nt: TGTGCCAGCAGCTCCCAACCCGAGACTAGCAGTGAGCAGTTCTTC

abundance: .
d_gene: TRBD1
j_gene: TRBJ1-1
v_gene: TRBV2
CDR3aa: CASSEQRTGGGTEAFF
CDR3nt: TGTGCCAGCAGTGAGCAACGGACAGGGGGCGGGACTGAAGCTTTCTTT

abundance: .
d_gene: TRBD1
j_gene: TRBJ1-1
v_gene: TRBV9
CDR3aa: CASSPRPGQGTEAFF
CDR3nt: TGTGCCAGCAGCCCCAGACCGGGACAGGGAACTGAAGCTTTCTTT

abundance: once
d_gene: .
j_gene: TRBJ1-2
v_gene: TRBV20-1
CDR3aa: CSAVRSVGPGGYTF
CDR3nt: TGCAGTGCTGTTCGGTCAGTGGGCCCGGGTGGCTACACCTTC

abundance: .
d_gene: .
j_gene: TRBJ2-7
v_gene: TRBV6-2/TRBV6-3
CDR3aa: CASRQRQTVYEQYF
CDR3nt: TGTGCCAGCAGACAGAGACAGACGGTGTACGAGCAGTACTTC

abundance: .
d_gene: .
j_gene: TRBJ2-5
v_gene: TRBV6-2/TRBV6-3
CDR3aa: CASSPRSVKQETQYF
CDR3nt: TGTGCCAGCAGCCCAAGGTCCGTCAAACAAGAGACCCAGTACTTC

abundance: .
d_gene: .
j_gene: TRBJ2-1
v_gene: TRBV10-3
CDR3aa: CAISDVDDEQFF
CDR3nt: TGTGCCATCAGTGACGTCGACGATGAGCAGTTCTTC

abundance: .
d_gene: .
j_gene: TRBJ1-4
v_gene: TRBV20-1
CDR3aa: CSAPSSGDISEKLFF
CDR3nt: TGCAGTGCTCCATCCTCAGGGGATATAAGTGAAAAACTGTTTTTT

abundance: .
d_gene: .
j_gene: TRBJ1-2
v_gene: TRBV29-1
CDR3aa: CSVSEGYTF
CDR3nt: TGCAGCGTTTCTGAGGGCTACACCTTC

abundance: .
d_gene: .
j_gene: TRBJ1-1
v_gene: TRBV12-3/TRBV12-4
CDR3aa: CASSFLLPDTEAFF
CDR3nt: TGTGCCAGCAGTTTCCTGCTGCCTGACACTGAAGCTTTCTTT

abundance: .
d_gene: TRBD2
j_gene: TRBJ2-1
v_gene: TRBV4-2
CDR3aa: CASSQEPSGGTYNEQFF
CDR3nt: TGTGCCAGCAGCCAAGAACCTAGCGGGGGAACCTACAATGAGCAGTTCTTC

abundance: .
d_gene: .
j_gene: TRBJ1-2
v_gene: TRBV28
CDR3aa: CATRWAGGPNYGYTF
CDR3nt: TGTGCCACCAGGTGGGCAGGCGGACCTAACTATGGCTACACCTTC

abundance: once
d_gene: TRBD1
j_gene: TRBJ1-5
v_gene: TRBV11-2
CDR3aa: CASSPGTGADQPQHF
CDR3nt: TGTGCCAGCAGCCCCGGGACAGGGGCGGACCAGCCCCAGCATTTT

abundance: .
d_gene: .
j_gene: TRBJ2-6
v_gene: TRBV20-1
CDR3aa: CSAREGTGANVLTF
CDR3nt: TGCAGTGCTAGAGAAGGAACAGGGGCCAACGTCCTGACTTTC

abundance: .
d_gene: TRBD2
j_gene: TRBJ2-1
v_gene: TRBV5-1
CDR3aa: CASSSTSGGYEQFF
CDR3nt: TGCGCCAGCAGCTCGACTAGCGGGGGTTATGAGCAGTTCTTC

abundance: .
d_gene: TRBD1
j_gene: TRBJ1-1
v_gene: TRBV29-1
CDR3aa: CSASGGRNTEAFF
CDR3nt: TGCAGCGCGTCAGGGGGCAGGAACACTGAAGCTTTCTTT

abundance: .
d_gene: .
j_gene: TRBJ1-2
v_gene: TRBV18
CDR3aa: CASSFQLNYGYTF
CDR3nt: TGTGCCAGCTCGTTCCAATTAAACTATGGCTACACCTTC

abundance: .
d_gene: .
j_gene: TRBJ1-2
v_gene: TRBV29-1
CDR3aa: CSVGGYTF
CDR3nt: TGCAGCGTGGGTGGCTACACCTTC

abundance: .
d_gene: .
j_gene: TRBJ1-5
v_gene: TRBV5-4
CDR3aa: CASRGAGADLSNQPQHF
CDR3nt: TGTGCCAGCAGGGGTGCAGGGGCAGATCTTAGCAATCAGCCCCAGCATTTT

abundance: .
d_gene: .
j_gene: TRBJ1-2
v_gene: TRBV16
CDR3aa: CASSQESRAYGYTF
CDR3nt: TGTGCCAGCAGCCAAGAGAGCAGGGCCTATGGCTACACCTTC

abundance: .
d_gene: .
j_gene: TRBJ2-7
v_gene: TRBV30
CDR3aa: CAWSVVQGRYF
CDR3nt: TGTGCCTGGAGTGTTGTGCAGGGGCGGTACTTC

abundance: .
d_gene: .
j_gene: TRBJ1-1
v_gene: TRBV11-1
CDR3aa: CASSLGTDVTEAFF
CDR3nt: TGTGCCAGCAGCTTAGGGACAGACGTCACTGAAGCTTTCTTT

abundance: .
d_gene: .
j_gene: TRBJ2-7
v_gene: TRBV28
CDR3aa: CASNGQFNEQYF
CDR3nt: TGTGCCAGCAACGGACAATTCAACGAGCAGTACTTC

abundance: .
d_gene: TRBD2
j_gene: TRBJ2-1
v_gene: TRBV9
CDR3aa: CASSDVAGAVNYNEQFF
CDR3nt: TGTGCCAGCAGCGACGTAGCGGGGGCCGTGAACTACAATGAGCAGTTCTTC

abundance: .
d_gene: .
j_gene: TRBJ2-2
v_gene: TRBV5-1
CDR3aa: CASSLGNKNMELFF
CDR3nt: TGCGCCAGCAGCTTGGGGAACAAGAATATGGAGCTGTTTTTT

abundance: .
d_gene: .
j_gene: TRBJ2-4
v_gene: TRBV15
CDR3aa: CATSGLGEGNIQYF
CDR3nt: TGTGCCACCAGCGGACTTGGTGAAGGGAACATTCAGTACTTC

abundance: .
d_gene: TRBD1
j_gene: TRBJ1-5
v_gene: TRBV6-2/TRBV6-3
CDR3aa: CASTYNRGGNQPQHF
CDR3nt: TGTGCCAGCACTTACAACAGGGGCGGCAATCAGCCCCAGCATTTT

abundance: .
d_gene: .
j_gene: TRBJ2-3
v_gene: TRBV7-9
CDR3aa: CASSRDVTDTQYF
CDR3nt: TGTGCCAGCAGTCGGGATGTCACAGATACGCAGTATTTT

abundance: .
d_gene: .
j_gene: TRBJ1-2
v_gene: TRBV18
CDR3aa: CASSPPGRPVMAGTF
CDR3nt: TGTGCCAGCTCACCTCCGGGACGGCCCGTAATGGCCGGCACCTTC

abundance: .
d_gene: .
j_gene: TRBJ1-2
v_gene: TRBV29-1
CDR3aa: CSIRGSNYGYTF
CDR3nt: TGCAGCATCAGGGGCTCTAACTATGGCTACACCTTC

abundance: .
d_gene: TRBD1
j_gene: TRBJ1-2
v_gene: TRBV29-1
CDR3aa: CSVSTGHYGYTF
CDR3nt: TGCAGCGTGTCGACAGGGCACTATGGCTACACCTTC

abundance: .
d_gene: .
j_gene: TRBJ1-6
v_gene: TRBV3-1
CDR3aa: CASSQGTGSNSPLHF
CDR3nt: TGTGCCAGCAGCCAAGGCACAGGGAGTAATTCACCCCTCCACTTT